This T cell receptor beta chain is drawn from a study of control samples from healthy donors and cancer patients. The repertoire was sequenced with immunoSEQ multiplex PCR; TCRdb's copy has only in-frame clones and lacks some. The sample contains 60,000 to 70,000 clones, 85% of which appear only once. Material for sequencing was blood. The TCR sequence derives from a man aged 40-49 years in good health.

CDR3 region: CASSYSMPGPGGYTF. In nucleotides, the CDR3 is TGTGCCAGCAGTTACTCGATGCCGGGGCCGGGGGGCTACACCTTC. V usage is TRBV6-2 or TRBV6-3 and J usage is TRBJ1-2, with D possibly being TRBD1 (5 bases). Germline CDR1 is MNHEY and CDR2 is SVGEGT. This CDR3 has 15 residues. Trimming pared 0 bases from V and 8 bases from J, leaving 16 bases between.